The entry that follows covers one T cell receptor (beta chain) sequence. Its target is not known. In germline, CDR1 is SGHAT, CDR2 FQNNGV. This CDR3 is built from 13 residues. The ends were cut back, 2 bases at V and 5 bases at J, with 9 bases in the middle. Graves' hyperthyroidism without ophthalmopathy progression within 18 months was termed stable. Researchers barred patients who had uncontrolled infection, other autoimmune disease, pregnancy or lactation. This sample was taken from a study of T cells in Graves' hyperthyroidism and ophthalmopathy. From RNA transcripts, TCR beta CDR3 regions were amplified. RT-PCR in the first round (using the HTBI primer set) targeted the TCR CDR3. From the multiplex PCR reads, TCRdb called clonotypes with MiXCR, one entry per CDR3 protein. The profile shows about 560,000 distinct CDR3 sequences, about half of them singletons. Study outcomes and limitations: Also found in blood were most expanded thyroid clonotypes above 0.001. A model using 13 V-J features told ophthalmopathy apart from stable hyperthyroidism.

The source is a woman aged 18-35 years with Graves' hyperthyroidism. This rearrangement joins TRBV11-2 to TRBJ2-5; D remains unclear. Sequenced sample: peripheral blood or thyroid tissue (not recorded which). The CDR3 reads CASSLNSRETQYF. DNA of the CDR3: TGTGCCAGCAGCTTAAACAGCCGGGAGACCCAGTACTTC.